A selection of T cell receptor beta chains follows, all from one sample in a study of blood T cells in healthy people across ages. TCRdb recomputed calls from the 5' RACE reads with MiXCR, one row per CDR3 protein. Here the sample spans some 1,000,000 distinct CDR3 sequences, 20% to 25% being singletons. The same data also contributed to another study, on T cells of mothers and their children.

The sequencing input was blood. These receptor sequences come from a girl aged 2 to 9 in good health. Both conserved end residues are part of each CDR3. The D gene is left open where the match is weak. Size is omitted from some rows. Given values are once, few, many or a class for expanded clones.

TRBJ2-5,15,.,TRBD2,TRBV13,TGTGCCAGCAGCTTCCCTAGCGGGGGCTCTGAGACCCAGTACTTC,CASSFPSGGSETQYF
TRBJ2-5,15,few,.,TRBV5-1,TGCGCCAGCAGCTTGGGACAGACCGACCAAGAGACCCAGTACTTC,CASSLGQTDQETQYF
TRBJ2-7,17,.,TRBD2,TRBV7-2,TGTGCCGGCAGCTTGGGTCTAGCGGGGGCCACTGCCTACGAGCAGTACTTC,CAGSLGLAGATAYEQYF
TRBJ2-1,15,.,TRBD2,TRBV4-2,TGTGCCAGCAGCCACGTGTGGACTAGGGTGTATGAGCAGTTCTTC,CASSHVWTRVYEQFF
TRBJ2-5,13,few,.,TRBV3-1,TGTGCCAGCAGCCATGGGACACAAGAGACCCAGTACTTC,CASSHGTQETQYF
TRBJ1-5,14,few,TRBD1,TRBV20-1,TGCAGTGCTAGTCCGGGACAGGGTCATCAGCCCCAGCATTTT,CSASPGQGHQPQHF
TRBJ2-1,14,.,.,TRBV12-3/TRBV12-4,TGTGCCAGCAGCCGACTCCTCCCCGGCGATGAGCAGTTCTTC,CASSRLLPGDEQFF
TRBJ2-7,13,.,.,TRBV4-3,TGCGCCAGCAGCCAAGATTCCTTCAAGGAGCAGTACTTC,CASSQDSFKEQYF
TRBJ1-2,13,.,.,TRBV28,TGTGCCAGCAGCCTGGACAGCATTATATCCTACACCTTC,CASSLDSIISYTF
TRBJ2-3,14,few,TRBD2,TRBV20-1,TGCAGTGCTATAAGGACTAGCGCTCTAGATACGCAGTATTTT,CSAIRTSALDTQYF
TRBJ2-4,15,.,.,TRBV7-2,TGTGCCAGCAGCTTAGGTGGGGGTAGCCAAAACATTCAGTACTTC,CASSLGGGSQNIQYF
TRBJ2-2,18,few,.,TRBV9,TGTGCCAGCAGCGTAGCTACGAAAGGAGAATTGAACACCGGGGAGCTGTTTTTT,CASSVATKGELNTGELFF
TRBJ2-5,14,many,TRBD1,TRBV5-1,TGCGCCAGCAGCTTGGGGGGACAGCAAGAGACCCAGTACTTC,CASSLGGQQETQYF
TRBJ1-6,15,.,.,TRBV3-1,TGTGCCAGCACGGCAGGGCTGTCCTATAATTCACCCCTCCACTTT,CASTAGLSYNSPLHF
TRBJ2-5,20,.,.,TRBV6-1,TGTGCCAGCAGCGCGCTCCTCCTCTCACTAGCCGGGGAAAACCAAGAGACCCAGTACTTC,CASSALLLSLAGENQETQYF
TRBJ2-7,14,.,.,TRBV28,TGTGCCAGCCGTTTAGAAGGGAAATCCTACGAGCAGTACTTC,CASRLEGKSYEQYF
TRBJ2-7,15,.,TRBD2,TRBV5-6,TGTGCCAGCAGCTCGCTCCTAGCGGAACCATACGAGCAGTACTTC,CASSSLLAEPYEQYF
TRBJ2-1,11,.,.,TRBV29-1,TGCAGCGTTGAGCTGGTTAATGAGCAGTTCTTC,CSVELVNEQFF
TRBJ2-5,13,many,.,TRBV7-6,TGTGCCAGCAGCTTAGTACAGAAAGAGACCCAGTACTTC,CASSLVQKETQYF
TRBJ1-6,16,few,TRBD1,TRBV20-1,TGCAGTGCTAGAGTCGTACAGGGGTCGAGAAGTTCACCCCTCCACTTT,CSARVVQGSRSSPLHF
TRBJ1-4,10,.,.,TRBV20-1,TGCAGTGCTCGGGACGTTAAACTGTTTTTT,CSARDVKLFF
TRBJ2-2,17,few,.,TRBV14,TGTGCCAGCAGCCAAGATTTATCGGGTCCGAACACCGGGGAGCTGTTTTTT,CASSQDLSGPNTGELFF
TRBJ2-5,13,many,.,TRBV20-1,TGCAGTGCTAGGGACTGGGACCAAGAGACCCAGTACTTC,CSARDWDQETQYF
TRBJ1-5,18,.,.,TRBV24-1,TGTGCCACCAGTGGAGTTGGACGGACGGCCGGGGCCAGGCAGCCCCAGCATTTT,CATSGVGRTAGARQPQHF
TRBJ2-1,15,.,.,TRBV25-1,TGTGCCAGCAGTGAAGTTCGAGACGGGGGTAACTGGCAGTTCTTC,CASSEVRDGGNWQFF
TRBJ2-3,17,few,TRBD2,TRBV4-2,TGTGCCAGCAGCCAAGATGAGCGGGGGGAGGTCACAGATACGCAGTATTTT,CASSQDERGEVTDTQYF
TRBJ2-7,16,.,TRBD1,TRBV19,TGTGCCAGTAGTATGAGCCCCGGCAGGGGGACCTACGAGCAGTACTTC,CASSMSPGRGTYEQYF
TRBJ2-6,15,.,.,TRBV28,TGTGCCAGCAGCACACAGAGCTCTGGGGCCAACGTCCTGACTTTC,CASSTQSSGANVLTF
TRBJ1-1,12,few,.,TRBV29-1,TGCAGCGGCTACAGGCAATACACTGAAGCTTTCTTT,CSGYRQYTEAFF
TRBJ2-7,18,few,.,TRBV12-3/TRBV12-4,TGTGCCAGCAGTTTCGAGACTGAACGGACGGACACCGCCTACGAGCAGTACTTC,CASSFETERTDTAYEQYF
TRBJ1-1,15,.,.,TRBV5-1,TGCGCCAGCAGCTTGGCGGCAATCATGAACACTGAAGCTTTCTTT,CASSLAAIMNTEAFF
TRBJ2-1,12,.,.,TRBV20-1,TGCAGTGCTAGAGATATGACTATCGAGCAGTTCTTC,CSARDMTIEQFF
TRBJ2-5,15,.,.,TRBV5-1,TGCGCCAGCAGAACGACAAGAGGGATTCGGGAGACCCAGTACTTC,CASRTTRGIRETQYF
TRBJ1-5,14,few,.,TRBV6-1,TGTGCCAGCAACCGGCAGGCAAGCAATCAGCCCCAGCATTTT,CASNRQASNQPQHF